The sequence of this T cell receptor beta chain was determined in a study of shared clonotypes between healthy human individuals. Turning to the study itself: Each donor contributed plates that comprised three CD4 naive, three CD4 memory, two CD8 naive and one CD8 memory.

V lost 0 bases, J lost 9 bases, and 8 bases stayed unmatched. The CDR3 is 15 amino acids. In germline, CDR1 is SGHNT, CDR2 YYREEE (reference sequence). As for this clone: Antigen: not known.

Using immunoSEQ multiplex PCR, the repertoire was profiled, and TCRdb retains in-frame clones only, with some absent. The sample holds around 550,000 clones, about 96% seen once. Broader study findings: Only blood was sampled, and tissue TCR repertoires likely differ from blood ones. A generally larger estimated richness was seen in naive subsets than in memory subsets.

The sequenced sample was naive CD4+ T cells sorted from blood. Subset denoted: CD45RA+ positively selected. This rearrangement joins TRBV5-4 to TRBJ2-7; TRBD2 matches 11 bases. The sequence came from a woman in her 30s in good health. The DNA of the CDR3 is TGTGCCAGCAGCTTGGCTCTAGCGGGAGGAGATGGGCAGTACTTC. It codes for CASSLALAGGDGQYF.